This entry is about one TCR beta chain. This specimen comes from a study of blood T cell repertoires in COVID-19. In the study overall: Sites across the United States, Italy and Spain contributed samples from acute and convalescent COVID-19. Sources were T cells, B-cell-depleted T cells, or PBMCs; the material itself was cDNA or gDNA.

The V segment lost 4 bases and the J segment 5 bases; nucleotides outside the gene matches: 2. CDR3 length: 14 amino acids. Germline V gene data show CDR1 as SEHNR and CDR2 as FQNEAQ (reference sequence). Original analysis: Amplifying reference gene primers gave estimates of nucleated cell counts. Method: immunoSEQ multiplex PCR; TCRdb's copy keeps in-frame clones and lacks some. D and trimming come from the DNA, and the V and J calls and clone size come from that table. The sample contains about 140,000 clones, 88% of which appear only once. The specimen was peripheral blood. This chain uses TRBV7-9 with TRBJ1-5; TRBD1 matches at 10 bases. The sequence derives from a woman in her fifties or sixties with acute or convalescent COVID-19. CDR3 bases: TGTGCCAGCAGCTGGGACAGGGGAGATCAGCCCCAGCATTTT. Protein product: CASSWDRGDQPQHF. Supplemented by reference TRBV7-9 and TRBJ1-5, the full variable domain reads DTGVSQNPRHKITKRGQNVTFRCDPISEHNRLYWYRQTLGQGPEFLTYFQNEAQLEKSRLLSDRFSAERPKGSFSTLEIQRTEQGDSAMYLCASSWDRGDQPQHFGDGTRLSIL.